One and the same sample provided the 13 T cell receptor beta chains below, sequenced in a study of shared clonotypes between healthy human individuals. The method was immunoSEQ multiplex PCR; TCRdb's version includes in-frame clones alone and lacks a portion of them. The sample consists of some 2,500,000 clones, 80% to 95% of them appearing once. The sample taken for sequencing was naive CD4+ T cells from PBMCs. The subset is: CD45RA+ positively selected. Receptors were obtained from a man between 18 and 29 years old in good health. Some clones in this sample may be carry-over from other donors' samples.

This clone has a single count. This rearrangement joins TRBV7-3 to TRBJ2-1; 7 bases fit TRBD2. The length of the CDR3 is 15 residues. The germline gives CDR1 SGHTA, CDR2 FQGTGA. V shed 6 bases, J shed 9 bases, and the junction held 14 bases outside the gene matches. CDR3 nucleotides: TGTGCCAGCAGTCCAGAGGGGAGGGGTCGGAGTGAGCAGTTCTTC. Residues: CASSPEGRGRSEQFF. The whole variable domain, remainder taken from reference TRBV7-3 and TRBJ2-1, is GAGVSQTPSNKVTEKGKYVELRCDPISGHTALYWYRQSLGQGPEFLIYFQGTGAADDSGLPNDRFFAVRPEGSVSTLKIQRTERGDSAVYLCASSPEGRGRSEQFFGPGTRLTVL.

This sequence joins TRBV5-1 and TRBJ2-7, with 10 bases that match TRBD2. Germline assignment: CDR1 SGHRS and CDR2 YFSETQ. The CDR3 length is 14 residues. The J segment lost 3 bases and the V segment lost 3 bases, leaving 3 bases of the junction unmatched. CDR3 sequence: CASSSSGSDYEQYF. CDR3 DNA: TGCGCCAGCAGCTCTAGCGGGAGCGACTACGAGCAGTACTTC.

V usage is TRBV5-1 and J usage is TRBJ2-1; a possible D gene is TRBD1 (6 bases). The CDR3 contains 16 residues. Germline V gene lookup returns CDR1 SGHRS and CDR2 YFSETQ. The V end was cut by 4 bases, the J end by 4 bases, with 18 bases between. CDR3 sequence (DNA): TGCGCCAGCAGCCCGGACCCGCAAAGGGGGTACAATGAGCAGTTCTTC. Residues: CASSPDPQRGYNEQFF.

V is TRBV6-1 and J is TRBJ2-1; 7 positions agree with TRBD1. The CDR3 is 13 residues long. In germline, CDR1 is MNHNS, CDR2 SASEGT. V lost 7 bases to trimming and J lost 7 bases; unmatched junction nucleotides: 7. CDR3 amino acids: CASTKTGENEQFF. In DNA form, the CDR3 reads TGTGCCAGCACCAAAACAGGGGAGAATGAGCAGTTCTTC.

V and J are TRBV7-2 and TRBJ2-1; 8 nucleotides align to TRBD1. This CDR3 contains 15 residues. J lost 7 bases, V lost 1 base, and 6 bases had no gene match. CDR1 and CDR2 (germline): SGHTA, FQGNSA. CDR3 nucleotides: TGTGCCAGCAGCTTAGTAGGGACAGGTGAAAATGAGCAGTTCTTC. This sequence encodes CASSLVGTGENEQFF.

The CDR3 DNA is TGTGCCAGCAGCCCACAGGGGGCGCTTCTTAATGAAAAACTGTTTTTT. Protein product: CASSPQGALLNEKLFF. The rearrangement joins TRBV27 to TRBJ1-4; 9 nucleotides align to TRBD1. Unmatched junction bases numbered 9, after V lost 6 bases and J lost 4 bases. From germline, CDR1 is MNHEY and CDR2 SMNVEV (reference sequence). The CDR3 length is 16 residues.

The chain combines TRBV2 with TRBJ2-2, with a possible D match to TRBD1 (5 bases). The ends were cut back, 5 bases at V and 4 bases at J, with 11 bases in the middle. Germline V gene data show CDR1 as SNHLY and CDR2 as FYNNEI. The CDR3 is 14 residues long. The CDR3 DNA sequence: TGTGCCAGCAGTAATCAGGGTATCACCGGGGAGCTGTTTTTT. It translates to CASSNQGITGELFF. Variable domain in full (rest from reference TRBV2 and TRBJ2-2): EPEVTQTPSHQVTQMGQEVILRCVPISNHLYFYWYRQILGQKVEFLVSFYNNEISEKSEIFDDQFSVERPDGSNFTLKIRSTKLEDSAMYFCASSNQGITGELFFGEGSRLTVL.

The V and J genes are TRBV7-6 and TRBJ2-1; 7 bases are shared with TRBD2. With 2 bases clipped from V and 4 bases from J, the junction kept 8 bases outside the gene matches. The CDR3 has 16 amino acids. Germline-derived CDR1 and CDR2 are SGHVS and FNYEAQ. The CDR3 nucleotides are TGTGCCAGCAGCTTAATCGGGGGGACGAAATACAATGAGCAGTTCTTC. As protein: CASSLIGGTKYNEQFF.

The chain uses TRBV4-2 and TRBJ2-1; 9 bases fit TRBD2. The junction had 8 bases not matched to a gene; V was cut back by 1 base and J by 10 bases. The germline V gene encodes CDR1 LGHNA and CDR2 YNFKEQ. The CDR3 is made up of 15 amino acids. Here the CDR3 reads CASSQGLAGVKEQFF. The CDR3 DNA is TGTGCCAGCAGCCAAGGGTTAGCGGGAGTAAAGGAGCAGTTCTTC.

The CDR3 loop is CASSWGTGLNQPQHF. The CDR3 nucleotides are TGTGCCAGCAGCTGGGGGACAGGGTTAAATCAGCCCCAGCATTTT. This chain connects TRBV7-9 to TRBJ1-5; 9 positions match TRBD1. V shed 4 bases, J shed 4 bases, and the junction held 5 bases outside the gene matches. Germline values: CDR1 SEHNR, CDR2 FQNEAQ (reference sequence). This CDR3 comprises 15 residues.

J is TRBJ2-3 and V is TRBV7-3; no reliable D call. CDR3 length: 16 amino acids. Germline values: CDR1 SGHTA, CDR2 FQGTGA. The V and J ends lost 1 base and 2 bases respectively, with 13 bases between them. CDR3 nucleotides: TGTGCCAGCAGCTTAATAAGAGGCGCGAACACAGATACGCAGTATTTT. Its translation is CASSLIRGANTDTQYF. The whole variable domain, remainder taken from reference TRBV7-3 and TRBJ2-3, is GAGVSQTPSNKVTEKGKYVELRCDPISGHTALYWYRQSLGQGPEFLIYFQGTGAADDSGLPNDRFFAVRPEGSVSTLKIQRTERGDSAVYLCASSLIRGANTDTQYFGPGTRLTVL.

The V and J genes are TRBV5-4 and TRBJ1-2, with no clear D. Trimming cost V 1 base and J 5 bases, with 15 bases left between them. The CDR3 runs to 15 residues. Per the germline V gene, CDR1 is SGHNT and CDR2 is YYREEE (reference sequence). CDR3 DNA sequence: TGTGCCAGCAGCTTGTCGTCACATACGCCTTATGGCTACACCTTC. Translating gives CASSLSSHTPYGYTF.

The chain links TRBV2 to TRBJ2-3; no clear D gene. The CDR3 contains 15 residues. Germline CDR1 is SNHLY and CDR2 is FYNNEI. V was trimmed by 0 bases and J by 0 bases, leaving 7 bases between them. For the CDR3, the DNA is TGTGCCAGCAGTGAAGCCTTGACTAGCACAGATACGCAGTATTTT. It yields the protein CASSEALTSTDTQYF. The whole variable domain, remainder taken from reference TRBV2 and TRBJ2-3, is EPEVTQTPSHQVTQMGQEVILRCVPISNHLYFYWYRQILGQKVEFLVSFYNNEISEKSEIFDDQFSVERPDGSNFTLKIRSTKLEDSAMYFCASSEALTSTDTQYFGPGTRLTVL.